The 5 T cell receptor beta chains below all came from one sample that was sequenced in a study of vaccination and CD4 T cells after COVID-19. Treatment given: roughly ten-day PBMC culture with coronavirus spike peptide pools or control peptides (ViraFEST assay). What these receptors recognize is not known. Cultured CD4+ T-cell DNA underwent Oncomine TCR Beta short-read sequencing. TCRdb re-derived calls from the PCR reads in MiXCR, one entry per CDR3 protein. The sample lists 9,500 to 13,000 distinct CDR3 sequences; about 61% were seen once. The sequenced sample was CD4+ T cells from blood, cultured in vitro. These receptors were collected from a human donor who had recovered from COVID-19.

V is TRBV20-1 and J is TRBJ1-5; possible D gene TRBD1, 5 bases. Germline loops: CDR1 DFQATT, CDR2 SNEGSKA (reference sequence). The CDR3 has 16 amino acids. The germline V and J ends were trimmed by 0 bases and 0 bases, with 12 bases remaining between them. CDR3 DNA: TGCAGTGCTAGAGATGGGGCGGGCTATAGCAATCAGCCCCAGCATTTT. Amino acid sequence: CSARDGAGYSNQPQHF.

This clonotype has a single count. The J gene is TRBJ2-3, the V gene TRBV10-3; TRBD2 is a possible D gene (7 bases). V lost 10 bases and J 2 bases, leaving 25 bases between the germline ends. Germline V gives CDR1 ENHRY, CDR2 SYGVKD. The CDR3 has 17 residues. The CDR3 loop is CASKPSLGGAVTDTQYF. CDR3 bases: TGTGCCAGCAAACCGAGCCTAGGGGGGGCCGTCACAGATACGCAGTATTTT.

This clonotype was observed a handful of times. J is TRBJ2-5 and V is TRBV7-2; no definite D call. The V gene lost 1 base and the J gene lost 1 base, with 7 bases spanning the gap. The CDR3 totals 14 residues. Per germline, CDR1 SGHTA and CDR2 FQGNSA. CDR3 residues: CASSLDGSQETQYF. The CDR3 DNA sequence: TGTGCCAGCAGCTTAGATGGCAGCCAAGAGACCCAGTACTTC. The variable domain in full, completed from reference TRBV7-2 and TRBJ2-5, reads GAGVSQSPSNKVTEKGKDVELRCDPISGHTALYWYRQSLGQGLEFLIYFQGNSAPDKSGLPSDRFSAERTGGSVSTLTIQRTQQEDSAVYLCASSLDGSQETQYFGPGTRLLVL.

V usage is TRBV7-2 and J usage is TRBJ2-4, with TRBD2 identical over 7 bases. The CDR3 loop spans 14 amino acids. Germline assignment: CDR1 SGHTA and CDR2 FQGNSA. After removal of 5 bases from V and 1 base from J, the junction contained 2 bases not matched to a gene. The CDR3 region has the DNA TGTGCCAGCAGCCTGGGGGGGGCCAAAAACATTCAGTACTTC. It codes for CASSLGGAKNIQYF.

This clonotype showed up just a few times. J is TRBJ1-1 and V is TRBV11-2, with a tentative D call TRBD1 (5 bases). V was clipped by 5 bases and J by 6 bases, with 13 bases between them. Germline V gene sequence: CDR1 SGHAT, CDR2 FQNNGV. This CDR3 spans 13 amino acids. CDR3 in DNA: TGTGCCAGCAGCCTCTCGTGGGGCGCTGAAGCTTTCTTT. Translated, it gives CASSLSWGAEAFF.